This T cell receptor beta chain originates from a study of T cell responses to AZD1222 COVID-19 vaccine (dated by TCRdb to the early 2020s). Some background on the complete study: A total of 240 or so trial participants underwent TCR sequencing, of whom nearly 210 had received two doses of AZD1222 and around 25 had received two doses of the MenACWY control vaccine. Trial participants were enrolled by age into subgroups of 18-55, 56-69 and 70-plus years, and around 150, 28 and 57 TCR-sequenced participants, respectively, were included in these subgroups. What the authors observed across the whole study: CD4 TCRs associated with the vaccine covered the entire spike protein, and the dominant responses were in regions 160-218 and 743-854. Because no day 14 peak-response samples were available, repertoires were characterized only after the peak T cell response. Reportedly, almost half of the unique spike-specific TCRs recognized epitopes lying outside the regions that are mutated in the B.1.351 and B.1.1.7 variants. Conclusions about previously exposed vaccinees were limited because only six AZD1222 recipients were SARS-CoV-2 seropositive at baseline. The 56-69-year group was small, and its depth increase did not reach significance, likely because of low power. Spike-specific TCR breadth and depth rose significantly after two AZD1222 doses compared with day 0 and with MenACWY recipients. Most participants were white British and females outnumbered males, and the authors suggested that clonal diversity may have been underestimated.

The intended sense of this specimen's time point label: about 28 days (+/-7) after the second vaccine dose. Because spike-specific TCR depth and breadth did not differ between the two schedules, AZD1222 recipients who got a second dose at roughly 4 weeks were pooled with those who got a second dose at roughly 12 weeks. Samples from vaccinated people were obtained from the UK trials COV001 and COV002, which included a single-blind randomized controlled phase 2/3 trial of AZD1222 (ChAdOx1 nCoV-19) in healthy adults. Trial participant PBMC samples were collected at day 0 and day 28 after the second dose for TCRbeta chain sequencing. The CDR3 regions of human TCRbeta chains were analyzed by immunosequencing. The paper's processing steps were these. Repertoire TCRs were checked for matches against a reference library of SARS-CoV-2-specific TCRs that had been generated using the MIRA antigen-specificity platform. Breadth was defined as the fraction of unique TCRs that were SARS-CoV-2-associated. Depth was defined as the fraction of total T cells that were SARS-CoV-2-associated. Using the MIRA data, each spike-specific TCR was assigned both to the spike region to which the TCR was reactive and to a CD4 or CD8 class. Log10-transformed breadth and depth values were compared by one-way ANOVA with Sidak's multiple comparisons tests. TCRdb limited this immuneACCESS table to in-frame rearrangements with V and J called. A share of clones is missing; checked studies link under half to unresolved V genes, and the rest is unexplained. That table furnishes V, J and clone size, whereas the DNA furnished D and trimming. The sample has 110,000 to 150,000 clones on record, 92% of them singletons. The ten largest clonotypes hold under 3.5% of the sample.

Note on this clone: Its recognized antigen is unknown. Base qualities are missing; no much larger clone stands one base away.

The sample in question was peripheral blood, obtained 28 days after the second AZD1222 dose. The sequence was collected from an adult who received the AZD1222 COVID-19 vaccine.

For the CDR3, the sequence is CASSPGTSGSEQYF. The DNA sequence is TGTGCCAGCAGCCCGGGGACTAGCGGGAGCGAGCAGTACTTC. The V and J segments used are TRBV7-2 and TRBJ2-7; 14 bases in between match TRBD2. The germline V end is reduced by 5 bases and the J end by 6 bases; junction bases left unmatched: 3. The CDR3 holds 14 amino acids from the cysteine to the phenylalanine. Solely the CDR3 DNA is kept, with 42 bases framed from the first base. As encoded in the germline V gene, CDR1 is SGHTA while CDR2 is FQGNSA.